This paragraph covers one T cell receptor (beta chain) sequence. This CDR3 has 15 residues. Germline assignment: CDR1 LNHDA and CDR2 SQIVND (reference sequence). V trimming: 1 base; J trimming: 5 bases; junction bases outside the gene matches: 8. Living in 24 US areas, the participants were between roughly 18 and 90 years of age. This specimen comes from a study of blood T cell repertoires in COVID-19. Background on the study: The United States, Italy and Spain were the sources of the acute and convalescent COVID-19 samples. T cells, B-cell-depleted T cells, or PBMCs supplied cDNA or gDNA.

Sequencing was performed with immunoSEQ multiplex PCR; in TCRdb, only in-frame clones are kept and a portion is missing. The repertoire holds approximately 310,000 clones, with roughly 88% as singletons. The TCR was taken from a man younger than 40 who had recovered from COVID-19. The rearrangement links TRBV19 to TRBJ2-7; 7 bases match TRBD1. The sample comprised PBMCs or T cells enriched from blood (not recorded which). The chain's CDR3 is CASSIGPGQADEQYF. The CDR3, as DNA: TGTGCCAGTAGTATAGGGCCCGGACAGGCGGACGAGCAGTACTTC. Looking up the rest from reference TRBV19 and TRBJ2-7 gives the full variable domain: DGGITQSPKYLFRKEGQNVTLSCEQNLNHDAMYWYRQDPGQGLRLIYYSQIVNDFQKGDIAEGYSVSREKKESFPLTVTSAQKNPTAFYLCASSIGPGQADEQYFGPGTRLTVT.